This T cell receptor beta chain derives from a study of patients and donors after allogeneic stem cell transplantation. TCRdb recomputed calls from the RT-PCR reads with MiXCR, one row per CDR3 protein. Of approximately 150,000 distinct CDR3 sequences listed, about two fifths were seen once; the top ten hold 50%. The specimen was blood, either unsorted or a sorted T cell fraction (not recorded which). This TCR derives from a human donor who was either an allogeneic HSCT recipient or a stem cell or donor lymphocyte infusion donor (not recorded which). It is not recorded whose cells these are; they may come from a transplant donor.

The CDR3: CSAPGRYNEQFF. For the CDR3, the DNA is TGCAGTGCTCCCGGCAGGTACAATGAGCAGTTCTTC. V gene TRBV20-1 combines with J gene TRBJ2-1; D gene uncertain. CDR3 length: 12 amino acids. Trimming shortened V by 5 bases and J by 4 bases, and 9 bases separated the two germline ends. The germline V gene has CDR1 DFQATT and CDR2 SNEGSKA (reference sequence).